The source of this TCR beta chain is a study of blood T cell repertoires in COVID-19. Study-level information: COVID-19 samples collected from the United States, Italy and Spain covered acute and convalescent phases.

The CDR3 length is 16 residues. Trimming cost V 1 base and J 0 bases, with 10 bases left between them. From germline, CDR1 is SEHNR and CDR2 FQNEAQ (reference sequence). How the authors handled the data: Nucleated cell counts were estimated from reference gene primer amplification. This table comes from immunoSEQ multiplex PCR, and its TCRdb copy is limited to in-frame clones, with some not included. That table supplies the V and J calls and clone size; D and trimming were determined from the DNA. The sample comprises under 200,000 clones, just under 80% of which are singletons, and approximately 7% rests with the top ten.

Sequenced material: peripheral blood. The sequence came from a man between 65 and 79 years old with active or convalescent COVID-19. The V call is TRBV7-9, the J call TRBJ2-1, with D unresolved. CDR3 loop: CASSLGSGYSYNEQFF. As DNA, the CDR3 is TGTGCCAGCAGCTTAGGGTCGGGTTACTCCTACAATGAGCAGTTCTTC.